These 5 T cell receptor beta chains were all obtained from the same sample, sequenced in a study of T cells after posttransplantation cyclophosphamide. Assay used: immunoSEQ multiplex PCR; TCRdb lists only in-frame clones, some missing. The sample comprises about 66,000 clones, about 94% of which are singletons, and 3% rests with the top ten. Sequenced input: PBMCs. Receptors originate from a woman younger than 45 in good health and a related stem cell transplant donor.

This clone showed up just once. V and J are TRBV5-6 and TRBJ1-1, with D hard to call. This CDR3 comprises 16 residues. Germline V gives CDR1 SGHDT, CDR2 YYEEEE. V was trimmed by 1 base and J by 0 bases, leaving 13 bases between them. The CDR3 region has the DNA TGTGCCAGCAGCTTGTCCCCTACAGCCATGAACACTGAAGCTTTCTTT. Translated, it gives CASSLSPTAMNTEAFF.

The chain couples TRBV11-3 to TRBJ2-1; 12 positions agree with TRBD2. The J segment lost 6 bases and the V segment lost 2 bases, leaving 2 bases of the junction unmatched. The CDR3 contains 15 residues. Germline assignment: CDR1 SGHNT and CDR2 YENEEA. The CDR3 DNA sequence: TGTGCCAGCAGCTTAACGGGACTAGCGGGCAATGAGCAGTTCTTC. Translating it yields CASSLTGLAGNEQFF. Combining the CDR3 with reference TRBV11-3 and TRBJ2-1 gives the whole variable domain EAGVVQSPRYKIIEKKQPVAFWCNPISGHNTLYWYLQNLGQGPELLIRYENEEAVDDSQLPKDRFSAERLKGVDSTLKIQPAELGDSAVYLCASSLTGLAGNEQFFGPGTRLTVL.

This clone was seen once. The chain is built from TRBV10-3 and TRBJ2-7, with D possibly being TRBD1 or TRBD2 (5 bases each). Germline CDR1 reads ENHRY; CDR2 reads SYGVKD. V was pared by 8 bases and J by 0 bases, with 11 bases between. The CDR3 extends over 13 amino acids. The CDR3 bases are TGTGCCATCCGGGGCAACCTCTCCTACGAGCAGTACTTC. Translating it yields CAIRGNLSYEQYF.

The chain joins TRBV2 to TRBJ2-3, with D perhaps matching TRBD2 (5 bases). The length of the CDR3 is 11 residues. V was clipped by 8 bases and J by 14 bases, with 17 bases between them. Germline V gene lookup returns CDR1 SNHLY and CDR2 FYNNEI. CDR3 DNA sequence: TGTGCCAGCGGACTGGAAGTGGGCGGGTATTTT. Amino acid sequence: CASGLEVGGYF. Combining the CDR3 with reference TRBV2 and TRBJ2-3 gives the whole variable domain EPEVTQTPSHQVTQMGQEVILRCVPISNHLYFYWYRQILGQKVEFLVSFYNNEISEKSEIFDDQFSVERPDGSNFTLKIRSTKLEDSAMYFCASGLEVGGYFGPGTRLTVL.

This clone was found once. The V gene is TRBV6-1, the J gene TRBJ1-1; D ambiguous. This CDR3 has 13 amino acids. Germline loops: CDR1 MNHNS, CDR2 SASEGT. The V end lost 3 bases, the J end lost 1 base, and 6 bases lay between the germline ends. The CDR3 loop is CASSERQNTEAFF. DNA of the CDR3: TGTGCCAGCAGTGAGAGGCAGAACACTGAAGCTTTCTTT.